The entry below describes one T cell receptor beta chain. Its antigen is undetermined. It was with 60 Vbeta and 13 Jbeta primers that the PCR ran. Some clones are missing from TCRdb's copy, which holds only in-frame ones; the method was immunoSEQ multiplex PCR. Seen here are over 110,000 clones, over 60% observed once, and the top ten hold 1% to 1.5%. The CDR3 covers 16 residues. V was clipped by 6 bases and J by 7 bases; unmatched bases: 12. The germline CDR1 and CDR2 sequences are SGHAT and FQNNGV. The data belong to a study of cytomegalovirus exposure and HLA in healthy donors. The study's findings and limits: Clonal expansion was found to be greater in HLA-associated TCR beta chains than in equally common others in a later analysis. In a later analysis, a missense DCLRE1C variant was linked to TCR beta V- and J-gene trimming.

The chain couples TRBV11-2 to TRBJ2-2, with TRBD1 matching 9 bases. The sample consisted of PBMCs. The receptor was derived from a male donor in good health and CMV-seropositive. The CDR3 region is CASSHLGTGIIGELFF. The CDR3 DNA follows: TGTGCCAGCAGTCATCTCGGGACAGGGATTATCGGGGAGCTGTTTTTT.